A selection of T cell receptor beta chains follows, all from one sample in a study of technical replicates of blood from a handful of donors. Data came from immunoSEQ multiplex PCR; TCRdb stores just in-frame clones and leaves some out. The table includes tens of thousands of clones, roughly 94% detected once. Sequenced input: T cells isolated from PBMCs. The receptors originated from a human donor in good health. CDR3s include the opening cysteine and the closing phenylalanine or tryptophan. D genes are given only for firm matches. Rows give clone size only sometimes, using once, few, many, or a class for an expanded clone.

v_gene	j_gene	d_gene	abundance	len	CDR3nt	CDR3aa
TRBV5-4	TRBJ1-4	.	.	14	TGTGCCAGCAGCTTGGGAAACCGGGAGGAAAAACTGTTTTTT	CASSLGNREEKLFF
TRBV6-6	TRBJ2-1	TRBD1	.	13	TGTGCCAGCAGTTGGGGACAGGGGAATGAGCAGTTCTTC	CASSWGQGNEQFF
TRBV28	TRBJ1-1	TRBD1	.	14	TGTGCCAGCAGTTTGACAGGGGCGGGCACTGAAGCTTTCTTT	CASSLTGAGTEAFF
TRBV28	TRBJ2-1	.	.	11	TGTGCCAGCAGTTTCGGAGGGAAGCAGTTCTTC	CASSFGGKQFF
TRBV6-1	TRBJ2-7	TRBD2	.	17	TGTGCCAGCAGTGAACTGAGTAGCGGGCACACGGGGTACGAGCAGTACTTC	CASSELSSGHTGYEQYF
TRBV7-3	TRBJ2-3	.	.	16	TGTGCCAGCAGCTTAACTGACTTAGCCACCACAGATACGCAGTATTTT	CASSLTDLATTDTQYF
TRBV5-1	TRBJ2-7	TRBD1	.	16	TGCGCCAGCAGCCCCCGCTCGGACAGGGGGCCCAACGAGCAGTACTTC	CASSPRSDRGPNEQYF
TRBV2	TRBJ2-5	.	.	13	TGTGCCAGCAGCGGACAGAACCAAGAGACCCAGTACTTC	CASSGQNQETQYF
TRBV27	TRBJ1-1	.	few	16	TGTGCCAGCTTCCCTTATGGCGGTACAATGAACACTGAAGCTTTCTTT	CASFPYGGTMNTEAFF
TRBV5-6	TRBJ2-5	TRBD2	.	14	TGTGCCAGCAGCTCCGCGGGGGGGCAGGAGACCCAGTACTTC	CASSSAGGQETQYF
TRBV27	TRBJ1-5	TRBD1	.	14	TGTGCCAGCAGTTTTGACAGGGGTCGGCAGCCCCAGCATTTT	CASSFDRGRQPQHF
TRBV7-3	TRBJ2-7	.	once	14	TGTGCCAGCAGCTCTATAATGGGCTATAACGAGCAGTACTTC	CASSSIMGYNEQYF
TRBV28	TRBJ1-2	.	.	14	TGTGCCAGCAGTTTATACGGGAGTTTCTATGGCTACACCTTC	CASSLYGSFYGYTF
TRBV4-1	TRBJ2-2	.	.	13	TGCGCCAGCAGCCAAGACCAGTCCGGGGAGCTGTTTTTT	CASSQDQSGELFF
TRBV9	TRBJ1-1	.	.	13	TGTGCCAGCAGCGTAGAGGGGGAAACTGAAGCTTTCTTT	CASSVEGETEAFF
TRBV30	TRBJ2-6	.	.	17	TGTGCCTGGAGTGTCCCCCGCCTGGGGCTCGGGGCCAACGTCCTGACTTTC	CAWSVPRLGLGANVLTF
TRBV30	TRBJ2-5	.	.	11	TGTGCCTGCCAGGGGGGAGAGACCCAGTACTTC	CACQGGETQYF
TRBV19	TRBJ2-5	TRBD2	.	13	TGTGCCAGTAGCCTAGCGGGAGGAGAGACCCAGTACTTC	CASSLAGGETQYF
TRBV6-5	TRBJ2-7	.	.	13	TGTGCCAGCAGTTACGGCGGGGAAAACGAGCAGTACTTC	CASSYGGENEQYF
TRBV5-1	TRBJ2-1	.	.	11	TGCGCCAGCAGCTTGGACTATGAGCAGTTCTTC	CASSLDYEQFF
TRBV7-2	TRBJ2-5	TRBD2	.	14	TGTGCCAGCAGCCCAGGACTAGTCGGCGAGACCCAGTACTTC	CASSPGLVGETQYF
TRBV7-2	TRBJ2-7	TRBD1	.	14	TGTGCCAGCAGCCCGTCGGGACAGGGGAACGAGCAGTACTTC	CASSPSGQGNEQYF
TRBV7-2	TRBJ1-5	.	.	14	TGTGCCAGCAGCTTCTACAGGGCAGGACAGCCCCAGCATTTT	CASSFYRAGQPQHF
TRBV29-1	TRBJ1-1	TRBD1	few	12	TGCAGCGGGGACAGGGGGAACACTGAAGCTTTCTTT	CSGDRGNTEAFF
TRBV29-1	TRBJ1-5	TRBD1	.	14	TGCAGCGTCCTAATTAAACAGGGGGATCAGCCCCAGCATTTT	CSVLIKQGDQPQHF
TRBV6-6	TRBJ1-3	TRBD1	.	16	TGTGCCAGCAGTTACTCGTCAGGGGGCTCTGGAAACACCATATATTTT	CASSYSSGGSGNTIYF
TRBV5-4	TRBJ2-1	TRBD1	.	15	TGTGCCAGCAGCTCACAGGGGGCCTCCTACAATGAGCAGTTCTTC	CASSSQGASYNEQFF
TRBV6-6	TRBJ2-1	TRBD2	.	15	TGTGCCAGCAGTCAGCCAGCGGGAGGGACGAATGAGCAGTTCTTC	CASSQPAGGTNEQFF
TRBV10-2	TRBJ2-3	TRBD2	.	14	TGCGCCAGCAGTGAAGGGCGGGAGATAGATACGCAGTATTTT	CASSEGREIDTQYF
TRBV29-1	TRBJ2-5	.	.	12	TGCAGCGCTGGGGCAGTGCAAGAGACCCAGTACTTC	CSAGAVQETQYF
TRBV7-5	TRBJ1-4	.	.	14	TGTGCCAGAAGCCCCCGACAGGGGGATGAAAAACTGTTTTTT	CARSPRQGDEKLFF
TRBV6-5	TRBJ2-7	.	.	12	TGTGCCAGCAGGTCCATCGGGGTCGAGCAGTACTTC	CASRSIGVEQYF
TRBV2	TRBJ2-1	TRBD2	.	14	TGTGCCAGCAGAGGACTAGCGGGTTGGGATGAGCAGTTCTTC	CASRGLAGWDEQFF
TRBV18	TRBJ1-2	.	.	15	TGTGCCAGCTCACCACCAGAGTGGAGAAGCTATGGCTACACCTTC	CASSPPEWRSYGYTF
TRBV5-1	TRBJ2-3	.	.	14	TGCGCCAGCAGCCTGCGACGGGACACAGATACGCAGTATTTT	CASSLRRDTDTQYF
TRBV29-1	TRBJ2-1	TRBD1	.	13	TGCAGCGTTGTGTCACAGGGGGCGGGTGAGCAGTTCTTC	CSVVSQGAGEQFF
TRBV2	TRBJ2-7	.	.	11	TGTGCCAGCAGCCTGGGAGACGAGCAGTACTTC	CASSLGDEQYF
TRBV13	TRBJ2-5	.	once	16	TGTGCCAGCAGCTTAGGCCGGGCAGGACTGGGGGAGACCCAGTACTTC	CASSLGRAGLGETQYF
TRBV5-5	TRBJ2-7	.	.	14	TGTGCCAGCAGCTTGCTAGGGCCGACGGGAGAGCAGTACTTC	CASSLLGPTGEQYF
TRBV20-1	TRBJ2-5	.	.	10	TGCAGTGCTAGCGGGGAGACCCAGTACTTC	CSASGETQYF
TRBV19	TRBJ2-7	.	.	14	TGTGCCAGTAGTATAGTAGGGAGTGCCTACGAGCAGTACTTC	CASSIVGSAYEQYF
TRBV30	TRBJ2-2	TRBD1	.	16	TGTGCCTGGAGTGCTTTAGGGACAGGGGCCACCGGGGAGCTGTTTTTT	CAWSALGTGATGELFF
TRBV6-1	TRBJ2-3	TRBD1	.	12	TGTGCCACGATACAGGGGGTAGATACGCAGTATTTT	CATIQGVDTQYF
TRBV6-4	TRBJ2-3	TRBD2	few	14	TGTGCCAGCGGTAGCGGGAGTGTCACAGATACGCAGTATTTT	CASGSGSVTDTQYF
TRBV28	TRBJ1-1	TRBD1	.	13	TGTGCCAGCAGTTCACTCCGACAGGGCCCTGGATTCTTT	CASSSLRQGPGFF
TRBV7-8	TRBJ2-5	TRBD1	.	14	TGTGCCAGCAGCCCGGACAGGGTTATGGAGACCCAGTACTTC	CASSPDRVMETQYF
TRBV14	TRBJ1-2	.	.	13	TGTGCCACCCAACCCTGGGGCTCTGAGGGCTACACCTTC	CATQPWGSEGYTF
TRBV5-8	TRBJ2-6	.	.	16	TGTGCCAGCAGCTTGGGACAACCGGCCGGGGCCAACGTCCTGACTTTC	CASSLGQPAGANVLTF
TRBV6-4	TRBJ2-2	TRBD2	.	16	TGTGCCAGCAGTGACTCAACTAGCGGGAACACCGGGGAGCTGTTTTTT	CASSDSTSGNTGELFF
TRBV2	TRBJ1-3	.	once	14	TGTGCCAGCAGTGGACAGGCTACAGGAAACACCATATATTTT	CASSGQATGNTIYF
TRBV4-2	TRBJ2-7	TRBD2	.	15	TGTGCCAGCAGCCAAGACCTAGCGGGAGCTTACGAGCAGTACTTC	CASSQDLAGAYEQYF
TRBV5-4	TRBJ2-7	.	.	12	TGTGCCAGCAGCCGCGACAGCTACGAGCAGTACTTC	CASSRDSYEQYF
TRBV2	TRBJ2-7	TRBD2	.	13	TGTGCCAGCAGTGGCGGGAGAGAGTACGAGCAGTACTTC	CASSGGREYEQYF
TRBV2	TRBJ2-7	.	.	15	TGTGCCAGCTCCGCCTCGGGACTCACTCGGCACGAGCAGTACTTC	CASSASGLTRHEQYF